These 2 T cell receptor beta chains originate from one sample sequenced in a study of blood T cell repertoires in COVID-19. Libraries were prepared by immunoSEQ multiplex PCR; TCRdb keeps only in-frame clonotypes and omits some of them. The sample lists around 11,000 clones, less than 90% occurring once. The sequenced sample was peripheral blood. The receptors originated from a human donor in a cohort sampled during active COVID-19.

The chain joins TRBV13 to TRBJ2-7; 9 bases are a match to TRBD1. Germline lookup yields CDR1 PRHDT and CDR2 FYEKMQ (reference sequence). V was clipped by 1 base and J by 1 base; unmatched bases: 2. This CDR3 is 15 amino acids long. In DNA form, the CDR3 reads TGTGCCAGCAGCTTAGAAGGGACAGGGTCCTACGAGCAGTACTTC. Its protein is CASSLEGTGSYEQYF. Drawing the rest from reference TRBV13 and TRBJ2-7, the complete variable domain is AAGVIQSPRHLIKEKRETATLKCYPIPRHDTVYWYQQGPGQDPQFLISFYEKMQSDKGSIPDRFSAQQFSDYHSELNMSSLELGDSALYFCASSLEGTGSYEQYFGPGTRLTVT.

This chain connects TRBV24-1 to TRBJ2-1; the D is unclear. Deletions cut 5 bases from V and 2 bases from J, with 6 bases between. Germline V gene data show CDR1 as KGHDR and CDR2 as SFDVKD. The CDR3 is made up of 13 amino acids. The CDR3 here is CATSAETYNEQFF. The CDR3 nucleotides are TGTGCCACCAGTGCGGAGACCTACAATGAGCAGTTCTTC.